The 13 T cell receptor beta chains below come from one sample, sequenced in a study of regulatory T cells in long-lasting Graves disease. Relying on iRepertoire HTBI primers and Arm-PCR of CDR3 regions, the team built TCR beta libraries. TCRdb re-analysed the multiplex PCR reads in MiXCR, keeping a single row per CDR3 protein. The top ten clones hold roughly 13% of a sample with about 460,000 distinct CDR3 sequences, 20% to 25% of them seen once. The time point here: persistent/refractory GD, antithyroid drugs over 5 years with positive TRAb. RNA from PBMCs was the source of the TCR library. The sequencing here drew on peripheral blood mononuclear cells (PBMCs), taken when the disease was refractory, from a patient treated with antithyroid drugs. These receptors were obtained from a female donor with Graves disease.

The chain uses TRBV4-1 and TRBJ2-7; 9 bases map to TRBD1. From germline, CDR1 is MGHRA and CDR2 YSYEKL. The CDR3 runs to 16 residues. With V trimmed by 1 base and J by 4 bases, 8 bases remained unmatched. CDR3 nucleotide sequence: TGCGCCAGCAGCCAAGGGGGACAGGGTAGAAGGTACGAGCAGTACTTC. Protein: CASSQGGQGRRYEQYF.

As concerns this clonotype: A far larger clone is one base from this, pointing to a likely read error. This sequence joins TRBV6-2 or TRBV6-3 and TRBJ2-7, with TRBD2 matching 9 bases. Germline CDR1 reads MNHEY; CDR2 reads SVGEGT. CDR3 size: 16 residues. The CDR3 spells CANSYSGSSGGYEQYF. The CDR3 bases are TGTGCCAACAGTTACTCCGGGTCGAGCGGGGGGTACGAGCAGTACTTC.

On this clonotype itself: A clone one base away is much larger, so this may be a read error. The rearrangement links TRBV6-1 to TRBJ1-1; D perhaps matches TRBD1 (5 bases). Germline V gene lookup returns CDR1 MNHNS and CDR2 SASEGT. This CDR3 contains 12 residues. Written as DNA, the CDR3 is TGTGTCAGCAGTCCCCGGGGCGCTGAAGCTTTCTTT. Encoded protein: CVSSPRGAEAFF.

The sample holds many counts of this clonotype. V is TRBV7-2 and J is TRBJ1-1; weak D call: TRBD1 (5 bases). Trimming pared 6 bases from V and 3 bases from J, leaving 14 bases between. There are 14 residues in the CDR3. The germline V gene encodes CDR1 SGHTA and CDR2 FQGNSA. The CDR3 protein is CASSSQPRDTEAFF. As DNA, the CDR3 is TGTGCCAGCAGTAGCCAGCCCAGGGACACTGAAGCTTTCTTT.

The CDR3 sequence: CAQDRGGRTNEKLFF. The CDR3 nucleotides are TGTGCCCAGGACAGGGGCGGAAGAACTAATGAAAAACTGTTTTTT. The rearrangement links TRBV30 to TRBJ1-4, with 9 bases lining up with TRBD1. The junction had 8 bases not matched to a gene; V was cut back by 8 bases and J by 1 base. The CDR3 has 15 residues. CDR1 and CDR2 (germline): GTSNPN, SVGIG (reference sequence).

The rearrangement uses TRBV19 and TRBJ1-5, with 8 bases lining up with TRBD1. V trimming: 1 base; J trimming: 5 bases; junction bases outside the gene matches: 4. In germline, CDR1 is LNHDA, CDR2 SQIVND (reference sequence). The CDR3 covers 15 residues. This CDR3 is CASSIGTGPHQPQHF. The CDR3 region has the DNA TGTGCCAGTAGTATAGGGACAGGGCCCCATCAGCCCCAGCATTTT.

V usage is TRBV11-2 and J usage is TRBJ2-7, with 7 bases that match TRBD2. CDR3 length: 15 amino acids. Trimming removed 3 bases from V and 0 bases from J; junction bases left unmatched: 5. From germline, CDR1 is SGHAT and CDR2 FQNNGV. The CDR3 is CASSFSSGPSYEQYF. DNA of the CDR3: TGTGCCAGCAGCTTCTCTAGCGGCCCCTCCTACGAGCAGTACTTC.

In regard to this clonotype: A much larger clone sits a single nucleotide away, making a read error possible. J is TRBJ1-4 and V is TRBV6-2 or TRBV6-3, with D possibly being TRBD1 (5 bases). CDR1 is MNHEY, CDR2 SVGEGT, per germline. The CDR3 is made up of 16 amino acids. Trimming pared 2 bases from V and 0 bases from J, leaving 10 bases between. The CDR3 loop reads CASSYPQGPTNEKLFF. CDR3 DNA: TGTGCCAGCAGTTACCCTCAGGGACCAACTAATGAAAAACTGTTTTTT.

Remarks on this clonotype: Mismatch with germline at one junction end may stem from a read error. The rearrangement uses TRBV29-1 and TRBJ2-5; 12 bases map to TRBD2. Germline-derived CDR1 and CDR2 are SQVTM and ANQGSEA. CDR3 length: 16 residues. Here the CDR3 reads CGVDELAGGREETQYF. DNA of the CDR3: TGCGGCGTTGACGAACTAGCGGGGGGCCGCGAGGAGACCCAGTACTTC.

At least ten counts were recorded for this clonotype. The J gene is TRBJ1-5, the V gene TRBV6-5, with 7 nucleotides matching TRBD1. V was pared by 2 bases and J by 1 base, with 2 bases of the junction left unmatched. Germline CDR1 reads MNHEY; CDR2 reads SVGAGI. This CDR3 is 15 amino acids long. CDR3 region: CASSYLDRSNQPQHF. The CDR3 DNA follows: TGTGCCAGCAGTTACCTGGACAGGAGCAATCAGCCCCAGCATTTT.

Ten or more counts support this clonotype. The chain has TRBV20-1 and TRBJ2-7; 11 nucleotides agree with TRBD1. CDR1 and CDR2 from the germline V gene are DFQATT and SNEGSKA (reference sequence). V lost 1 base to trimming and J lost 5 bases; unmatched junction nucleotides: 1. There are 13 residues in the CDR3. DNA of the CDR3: TGCAGTGCTAGAGGGACAGGGGGCGACGAGCAGTACTTC. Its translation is CSARGTGGDEQYF.

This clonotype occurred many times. The CDR3 bases are TGTGCCAGCAGACAGGGGGCGAACTATGGCTACACCTTC. It yields the protein CASRQGANYGYTF. This chain joins TRBV12-3 or TRBV12-4 and TRBJ1-2, with 9 bases that match TRBD1. V was pared by 6 bases and J by 2 bases, with 1 base of the junction left unmatched. CDR3 length equals 13 residues.

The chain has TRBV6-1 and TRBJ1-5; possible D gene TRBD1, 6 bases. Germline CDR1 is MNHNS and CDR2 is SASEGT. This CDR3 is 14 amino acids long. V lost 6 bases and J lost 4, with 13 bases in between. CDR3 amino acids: CASSRQEVNQPQHF. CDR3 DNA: TGTGCCAGCAGCCGACAGGAGGTAAATCAGCCCCAGCATTTT.